One TCR beta chain is described in this entry. This sample stems from a study of blood T cell repertoires in COVID-19. This CDR3 has 14 amino acids. V lost 7 bases and J lost 4, with 13 bases in between. Germline V CDR1 and CDR2: SNHLY, FYNNEI. Per the original data handling: From reference gene primer amplification, estimates of nucleated cell counts were derived. Libraries were prepared by immunoSEQ multiplex PCR; TCRdb keeps only in-frame clonotypes and omits some of them. That table gives V, J and clone size, and the DNA gave D and trimming. The table shows nearly 300,000 clones, with approximately 88% occurring only once.

The V call is TRBV2, the J call TRBJ2-2; D may be TRBD1 (6 bases). Sequenced input: peripheral blood. This TCR derives from a woman aged 25-40 years who had recovered from COVID-19. CDR3 DNA sequence: TGTGCCAGCACCTACAGGGTCGCCACCGGGGAGCTGTTTTTT. This encodes CASTYRVATGELFF.